The 16 T cell receptor beta chains given below trace back to one sample, sequenced in a study of chemoradiotherapy in HPV16-positive cancers. The table came from immunoSEQ multiplex PCR; TCRdb's copy has only in-frame clones and leaves some out. The sample lists 25,000 to 40,000 clones, about 86% seen once, with 2% to 2.5% in the top ten. This specimen consisted of blood, obtained from a patient who underwent chemoradiotherapy. The receptors shown here come from a human donor with HPV-associated anogenital cancer.

J is TRBJ2-1 and V is TRBV7-3; 13 bases align to TRBD2. The CDR3 is made up of 15 amino acids. Germline V lookup: CDR1 SGHTA, CDR2 FQGTGA. J lost 5 bases, V lost 5 bases, and 3 bases had no gene match. The CDR3 DNA is TGTGCCAGCAGCACGGGACTAGCGGGGAACAATGAGCAGTTCTTC. It yields the protein CASSTGLAGNNEQFF.

This chain links TRBV19 with TRBJ2-7; the D is unclear. Trimming pared 6 bases from V and 7 bases from J, leaving 31 bases between. The CDR3 has 18 residues. Looked up from germline, CDR1 is LNHDA and CDR2 is SQIVND (reference sequence). DNA for the CDR3: TGTGCCAGTAGCTTCCTCCTCTCCCTGGGCGCCGCGGTGAGGGAGCAGTACTTC. As protein: CASSFLLSLGAAVREQYF.

The J gene is TRBJ2-7, the V gene TRBV7-6; perhaps TRBD1 as D (6 bases). With 7 bases removed from V and 3 bases from J, the gap between germline ends came to 19 bases. CDR1 and CDR2 (germline): SGHVS, FNYEAQ. The CDR3 totals 15 residues. The CDR3 reads CASTLGAGQNYEQYF. Here the CDR3 DNA reads TGTGCCAGCACCCTAGGGGCAGGACAGAACTACGAGCAGTACTTC.

Here the CDR3 DNA reads TGTGCCAGCAGTTTAGGGACCACCGGCGCTGAAGCTTTCTTT. The encoded protein is CASSLGTTGAEAFF. J is TRBJ1-1 and V is TRBV27; D is possibly TRBD1 (5 bases). This CDR3 spans 14 amino acids. Germline V gene data show CDR1 as MNHEY and CDR2 as SMNVEV (reference sequence). The V end lost 2 bases, the J end lost 6 bases, and 13 bases lay between the germline ends.

This chain's CDR3 is CASSLAMNTEVRAFF. The CDR3 coding sequence is TGCGCCAGCAGCTTGGCGATGAACACTGAAGTAAGAGCTTTCTTT. J is TRBJ1-1 and V is TRBV5-1; D remains unclear. Germline V lookup: CDR1 SGHRS, CDR2 YFSETQ. Between the trimmed V and J ends, which lost 0 bases and 10 bases, there was a span of 19 bases. This CDR3 contains 15 residues.

The chain links TRBV7-2 to TRBJ2-3; D gene unclear. Per germline, CDR1 SGHTA and CDR2 FQGNSA. Trimming stripped 1 base from V and 7 bases from J, with 9 bases between. The CDR3 contains 13 residues. CDR3: CASSLEVQYTQYF. CDR3 DNA: TGTGCCAGCAGCTTAGAGGTCCAATATACGCAGTATTTT.

This clone has more than one count but fewer than ten. CDR3: CASSPRPGEDYGYTF. In nucleotides, the CDR3 is TGCGCCAGCAGCCCGCGGCCAGGGGAGGACTATGGCTACACCTTC. V and J are TRBV5-1 and TRBJ1-2; D possibly corresponds to TRBD1 (6 bases). Germline CDR1 is SGHRS and CDR2 is YFSETQ. The length of the CDR3 is 15 residues. V lost 4 bases and J 3 bases, leaving 16 bases between the germline ends.

The chain combines TRBV18 with TRBJ1-2; possibly TRBD1 for D (6 bases). Trimming left V 2 bases short and J 4 bases short, with 14 bases between. In germline, CDR1 is KGHSH, CDR2 LQKENI. The CDR3 covers 15 residues. The CDR3 loop is CASSPDNRVAYGYTF. The CDR3, as DNA: TGTGCCAGCTCACCAGACAACAGGGTGGCCTATGGCTACACCTTC.

The rearrangement links TRBV5-6 to TRBJ2-5; D gene uncertain. Trimming shortened V by 0 bases and J by 7 bases, and 10 bases separated the two germline ends. The CDR3 has 13 amino acids. Germline V gene sequence: CDR1 SGHDT, CDR2 YYEEEE. CDR3 region: CASSLAGEGTQYF. DNA of the CDR3: TGTGCCAGCAGCTTGGCCGGAGAAGGGACCCAGTACTTC.

The chain combines TRBV6-5 with TRBJ2-2; D is unclear. Germline assignment: CDR1 MNHEY and CDR2 SVGAGI. The CDR3 is made up of 15 amino acids. The V end lost 0 bases, the J end lost 4 bases, and 9 bases lay between the germline ends. This chain's CDR3 is CASSYSTRFTGELFF. CDR3 DNA: TGTGCCAGCAGTTACTCGACGCGATTCACCGGGGAGCTGTTTTTT.

This sequence joins TRBV29-1 and TRBJ2-5; weak D call: TRBD2 (5 bases). Trimming took 8 bases from V and 2 from J, leaving 15 bases between them. This CDR3 spans 13 amino acids. The germline CDR1 and CDR2 sequences are SQVTM and ANQGSEA. CDR3 DNA sequence: TGCAGCTTGAGACCTAGCCTTCAAGAGACCCAGTACTTC. It yields the protein CSLRPSLQETQYF.

This clone was counted only a few times. As DNA, the CDR3 is TGTGCCAGCAGCCACAGTAGGCGCACAGATACGCAGTATTTT. Amino acids: CASSHSRRTDTQYF. V usage is TRBV27 and J usage is TRBJ2-3, with unresolved D. The CDR3 is 14 residues long. The V gene lost 6 bases and the J gene lost 1 base, with 11 bases spanning the gap. Germline V gene lookup returns CDR1 MNHEY and CDR2 SMNVEV (reference sequence).

V and J are TRBV10-3 and TRBJ1-1; 9 positions match TRBD1. CDR3 length: 15 amino acids. Germline CDR1 reads ENHRY; CDR2 reads SYGVKD. V shed 6 bases, J shed 6 bases, and the junction held 11 bases outside the gene matches. The CDR3 nucleotides read TGTGCCATCAGGTTGGACAGGGGCGGTAGGGCTGAAGCTTTCTTT. Translating it yields CAIRLDRGGRAEAFF.

The rearrangement links TRBV5-1 to TRBJ1-2; D is uncertain. V was shortened by 3 bases and J by 8 bases, with 20 bases between the two germline ends. Germline-derived CDR1 and CDR2 are SGHRS and YFSETQ. This CDR3 spans 15 amino acids. CDR3 sequence: CASSSRISALGGYTF. In nucleotides, the CDR3 is TGCGCCAGCAGCTCTAGAATTTCCGCTCTCGGAGGCTACACCTTC.

The chain is built from TRBV9 and TRBJ1-1; D is perhaps TRBD1 (5 bases). V shed 0 bases and J shed 11 bases, with 20 bases lying between them. The germline V gene has CDR1 SGDLS and CDR2 YYNGEE. This CDR3 region has 15 residues. This chain's CDR3 is CASSVAETASPRAFF. The CDR3 nucleotides read TGTGCCAGCAGCGTAGCTGAGACAGCGTCCCCCCGGGCTTTCTTT. The whole variable domain, remainder taken from reference TRBV9 and TRBJ1-1, is DSGVTQTPKHLITATGQRVTLRCSPRSGDLSVYWYQQSLDQGLQFLIQYYNGEERAKGNILERFSAQQFPDLHSELNLSSLELGDSALYFCASSVAETASPRAFFGQGTRLTVV.

The chain employs TRBV10-3 and TRBJ2-1; TRBD2 matches 7 bases. This CDR3 is built from 13 residues. The germline V gene has CDR1 ENHRY and CDR2 SYGVKD. With 9 bases clipped from V and 5 bases from J, the junction kept 7 bases outside the gene matches. The CDR3 sequence is CAIAGDLNNEQFF. The CDR3 bases are TGTGCCATTGCGGGGGACCTAAACAATGAGCAGTTCTTC.